Listed below are T cell receptor beta chains from one sample, sequenced in a study of blood T cell repertoires in COVID-19. The data were produced by immunoSEQ multiplex PCR, yet TCRdb's version contains in-frame clones alone and is incomplete. Among about 44,000 clones listed, approximately 82% were seen once. The sample consisted of peripheral blood. These receptors were taken from a woman between 65 and 79 years old with acute or convalescent COVID-19. The CDR3 runs from the conserved cysteine through the conserved F or W. A D gene is named only where the DNA matches it firmly. Clone size is not always given. Where it is, it says once, few, many or a class for expanded clones.

CDR3 DNA | CDR3 protein | J gene | V gene | clone size | D gene
TGTGCCAGCAGCTTAGCGTTCGGGAGAGAGACCCAGTACTTC | CASSLAFGRETQYF | TRBJ2-5 | TRBV7-2 | . | .
TGCGCCAGCAGCCAGACGACGACTAGCGGGAACTACGAGCAGTACTTC | CASSQTTTSGNYEQYF | TRBJ2-7 | TRBV5-1 | . | TRBD2
TGTGCCAGCAGTTTCACCGGGGTCGGGGAGCAGTACTTC | CASSFTGVGEQYF | TRBJ2-7 | TRBV28 | . | .
TGCGCCAGCAGCCAAGATGCGACTAGCGGCTACTCCTACGAGCAGTACTTC | CASSQDATSGYSYEQYF | TRBJ2-7 | TRBV4-1 | . | TRBD2
TGTGCCAGCAGCTACGCCGGTACCGGGGAGCTGTTTTTT | CASSYAGTGELFF | TRBJ2-2 | TRBV3-1/TRBV3-2 | . | .
TGTGCCAGCAGTTTTCGGGGGTCGTTGGGCAGCCCTAACTATGGCTACACCTTC | CASSFRGSLGSPNYGYTF | TRBJ1-2 | TRBV28 | few | .
TGTGCCAGCAGTTTAGGCCAGGGGGCAGACACTGAAGCTTTCTTT | CASSLGQGADTEAFF | TRBJ1-1 | TRBV28 | . | TRBD1
TGTGCCAGCAGCCGACAGGGTGCTAATGAAAAACTGTTTTTT | CASSRQGANEKLFF | TRBJ1-4 | TRBV2 | . | TRBD1
TGTGCCAGTAGTACCCAGGGGGGAACAGATACGCAGTATTTT | CASSTQGGTDTQYF | TRBJ2-3 | TRBV19 | . | .
TGTGCCAGCAGCTTTGGGACAGACAATCAGCCCCAGCATTTT | CASSFGTDNQPQHF | TRBJ1-5 | TRBV7-9 | . | TRBD1
TGCGCCAGCAGCTCGCTAGCGGGAGGGACAGATACGCAGTATTTT | CASSSLAGGTDTQYF | TRBJ2-3 | TRBV5-1 | . | TRBD2
TGTGCCAGCAGCTCTACCTACGAGCAGTACTTC | CASSSTYEQYF | TRBJ2-7 | TRBV5-4 | once | .
TGTGCCAGCAGTTACTCGAGAGGGCTCGCGGGAAACACCATATATTTT | CASSYSRGLAGNTIYF | TRBJ1-3 | TRBV6-5 | . | .
TGCGCCAGCAAACGGACTAGCGGGGGCAATGAGCAGTTCTTC | CASKRTSGGNEQFF | TRBJ2-1 | TRBV5-1 | few | TRBD2
TGTGCCAGCAGGGAGGTTCTCACCGGGGAGCTGTTTTTT | CASREVLTGELFF | TRBJ2-2 | TRBV12-3/TRBV12-4 | . | .
TGTGCCACCAGCAGACTAGCGGGAGCCACAGATACGCAGTATTTT | CATSRLAGATDTQYF | TRBJ2-3 | TRBV15 | once | TRBD2
TGTGCCAGCAGCATAACAGGGGGCTTGAATGAAAAACTGTTTTTT | CASSITGGLNEKLFF | TRBJ1-4 | TRBV11-2 | . | TRBD1